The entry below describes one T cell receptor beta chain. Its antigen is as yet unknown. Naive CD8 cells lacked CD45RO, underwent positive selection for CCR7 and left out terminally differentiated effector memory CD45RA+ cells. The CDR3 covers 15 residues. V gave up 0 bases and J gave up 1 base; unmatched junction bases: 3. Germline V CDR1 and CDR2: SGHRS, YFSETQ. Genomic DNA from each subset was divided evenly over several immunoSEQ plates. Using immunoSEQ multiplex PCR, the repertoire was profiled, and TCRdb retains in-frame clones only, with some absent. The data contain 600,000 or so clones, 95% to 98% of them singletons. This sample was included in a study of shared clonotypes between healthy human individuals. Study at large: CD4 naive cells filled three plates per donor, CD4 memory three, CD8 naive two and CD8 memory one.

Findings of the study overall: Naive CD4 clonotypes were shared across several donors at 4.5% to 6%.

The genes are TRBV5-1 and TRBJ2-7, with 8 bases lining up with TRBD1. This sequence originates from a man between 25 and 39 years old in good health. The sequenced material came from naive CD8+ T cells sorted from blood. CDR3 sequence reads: CASSLGTGWSYEQYF. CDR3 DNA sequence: TGCGCCAGCAGCTTGGGGACAGGGTGGTCCTACGAGCAGTACTTC.